The entry below gives a single T cell receptor beta chain sequence along with its context. Its target is unknown. An end of the junction differs from the germline gene, which may be a read error. CDR3 length: 18 amino acids. Germline V gene data show CDR1 as MDHEN and CDR2 as SYDVKM. Researchers generated TCR beta cDNA from roughly 500 ng of total RNA, relying on a constant-region primer. Libraries of TCR beta came from three nested multiplex PCR rounds with slightly modified ARM-PCR. It was with TRBV1-TRBV30 forward primers and a C-beta reverse primer that the first two PCR rounds were run, at around 9 cycles each. TCRdb used MiXCR to reprocess the multiplex PCR reads, holding one entry per CDR3 protein. The table shows about 200,000 distinct CDR3 sequences, with about 61% occurring only once. This record comes from a study of tumor-infiltrating lymphocytes in primary liver carcinoma. The wider study: Ages ranged from 30 to 69, with HCC or mixed HCC-cholangiocarcinoma. Per sample, productive TCRbeta reads numbered roughly 3.65 to 7.13 million, similar across tissue types. Findings and limits, study-wide: The bulk unsorted samples meant that CD4+ and CD8+ repertoires went uncompared.

The authors took blood RNA from unsorted whole blood and also extracted germline DNA. The J gene is TRBJ2-3, the V gene TRBV28; 9 bases map to TRBD2. The clonotype originates from an older woman with primary liver carcinoma and hepatitis B virus infection. Sequenced input: peripheral blood. CDR3 loop: CASTELGLAKRGVDRQYF. The CDR3, as DNA: TGTGCCAGCACCGAACTAGGACTAGCGAAAAGGGGTGTCGATAGGCAGTATTTT.